The present entry profiles one T cell receptor beta chain with its context. How the authors handled the data: How many nucleated cells were present was estimated from reference gene primer amplification. Generated by immunoSEQ multiplex PCR, the TCRdb table keeps only in-frame clones and is missing some. V and J calls and clone size are as listed in that table; D and trimming were resolved from the DNA. There are a few hundred thousand clones in the sample; roughly 90% occur only once, and roughly 6.7% lies in the top ten. The data derive from a study of blood T cell repertoires in COVID-19. Study information: Spain, Italy and the United States supplied samples that represented acute and convalescent COVID-19. PBMCs, B-cell-depleted T cells, or T cells provided the cDNA or gDNA that made up the material.

The germline V gene encodes CDR1 MNHEY and CDR2 SMNVEV (reference sequence). V lost 0 bases and J lost 0, with 13 bases in between. The CDR3 contains 17 residues. The chain links TRBV27 to TRBJ2-3; perhaps TRBD2 as D (6 bases). The sample was peripheral blood. The sequence came from a man aged 18 to 30 who had recovered from COVID-19. Here the CDR3 reads CASSLSSGRASTDTQYF. CDR3 nucleotide sequence: TGTGCCAGCAGTTTATCGAGCGGGCGGGCCAGCACAGATACGCAGTATTTT.